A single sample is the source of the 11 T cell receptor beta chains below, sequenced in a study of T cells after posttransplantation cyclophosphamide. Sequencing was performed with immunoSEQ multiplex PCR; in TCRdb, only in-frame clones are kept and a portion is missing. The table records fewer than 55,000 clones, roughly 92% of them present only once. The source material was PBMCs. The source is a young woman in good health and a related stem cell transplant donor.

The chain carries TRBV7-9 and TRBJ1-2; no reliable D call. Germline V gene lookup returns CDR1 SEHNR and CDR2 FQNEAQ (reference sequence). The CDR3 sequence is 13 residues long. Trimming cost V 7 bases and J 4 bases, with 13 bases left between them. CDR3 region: CASTQDSFYGYTF. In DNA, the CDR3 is TGTGCCAGCACCCAGGACTCGTTCTATGGCTACACCTTC.

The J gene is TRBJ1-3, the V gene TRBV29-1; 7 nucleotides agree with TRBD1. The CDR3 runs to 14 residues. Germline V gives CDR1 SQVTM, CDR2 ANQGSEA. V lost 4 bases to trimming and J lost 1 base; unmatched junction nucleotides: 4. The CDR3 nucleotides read TGCAGCGTTGGTCAGACAGGGTCTGGAAACACCATATATTTT. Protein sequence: CSVGQTGSGNTIYF.

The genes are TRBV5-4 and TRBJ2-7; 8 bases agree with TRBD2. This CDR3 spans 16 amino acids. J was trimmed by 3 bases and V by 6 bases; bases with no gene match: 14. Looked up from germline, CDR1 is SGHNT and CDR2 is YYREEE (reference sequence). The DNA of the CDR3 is TGTGCCAGCACCTACAGCGGGGGCCAAAAATTCTACGAGCAGTACTTC. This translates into CASTYSGGQKFYEQYF.

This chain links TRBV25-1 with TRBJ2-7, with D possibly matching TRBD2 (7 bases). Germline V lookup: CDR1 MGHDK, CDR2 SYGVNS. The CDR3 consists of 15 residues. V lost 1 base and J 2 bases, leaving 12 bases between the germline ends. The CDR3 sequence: CASSEWGGGTYEQYF. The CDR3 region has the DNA TGTGCCAGCAGTGAATGGGGAGGGGGAACCTACGAGCAGTACTTC.

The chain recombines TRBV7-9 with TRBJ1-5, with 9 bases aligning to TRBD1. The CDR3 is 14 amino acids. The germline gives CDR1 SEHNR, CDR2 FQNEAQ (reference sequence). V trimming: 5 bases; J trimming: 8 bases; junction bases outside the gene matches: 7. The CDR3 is CASSPGQGEEPQHF. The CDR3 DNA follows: TGTGCCAGCAGCCCGGGACAGGGCGAGGAGCCCCAGCATTTT.

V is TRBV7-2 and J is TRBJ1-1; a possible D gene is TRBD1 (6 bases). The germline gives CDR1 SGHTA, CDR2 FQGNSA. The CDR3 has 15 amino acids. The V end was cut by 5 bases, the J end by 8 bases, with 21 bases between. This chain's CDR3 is CASSRQDSSIDEAFF. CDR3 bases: TGTGCCAGCAGCCGCCAGGACAGCAGCATTGACGAAGCTTTCTTT. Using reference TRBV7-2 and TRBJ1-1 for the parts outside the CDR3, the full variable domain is GAGVSQSPSNKVTEKGKDVELRCDPISGHTALYWYRQSLGQGLEFLIYFQGNSAPDKSGLPSDRFSAERTGGSVSTLTIQRTQQEDSAVYLCASSRQDSSIDEAFFGQGTRLTVV.

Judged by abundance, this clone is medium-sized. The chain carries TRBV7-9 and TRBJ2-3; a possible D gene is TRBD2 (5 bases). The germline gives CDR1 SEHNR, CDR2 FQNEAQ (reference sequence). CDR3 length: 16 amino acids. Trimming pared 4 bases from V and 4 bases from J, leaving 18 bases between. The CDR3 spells CASSSLAEGGADTQYF. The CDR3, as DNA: TGTGCCAGCAGCTCTCTGGCCGAGGGTGGCGCAGATACGCAGTATTTT. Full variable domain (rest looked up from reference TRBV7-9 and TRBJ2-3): DTGVSQNPRHKITKRGQNVTFRCDPISEHNRLYWYRQTLGQGPEFLTYFQNEAQLEKSRLLSDRFSAERPKGSFSTLEIQRTEQGDSAMYLCASSSLAEGGADTQYFGPGTRLTVL.

CDR3 DNA: TGCGCCAGCAGCTTTACAGGGCCCAACACTGAAGCTTTCTTT. Its protein product is CASSFTGPNTEAFF. The chain recombines TRBV5-1 with TRBJ1-1; tentative D call: TRBD1 (6 bases). Trimming removed 2 bases from V and 2 bases from J, with 10 bases in between. Germline lookup yields CDR1 SGHRS and CDR2 YFSETQ. This CDR3 has 14 residues.

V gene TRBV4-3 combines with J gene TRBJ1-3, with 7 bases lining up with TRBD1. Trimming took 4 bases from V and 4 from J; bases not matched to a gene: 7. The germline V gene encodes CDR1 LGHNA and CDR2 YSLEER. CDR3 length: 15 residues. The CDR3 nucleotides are TGCGCCAGCAGCCCGGACAGGTCGGTGGGAAACACCATATATTTT. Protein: CASSPDRSVGNTIYF.

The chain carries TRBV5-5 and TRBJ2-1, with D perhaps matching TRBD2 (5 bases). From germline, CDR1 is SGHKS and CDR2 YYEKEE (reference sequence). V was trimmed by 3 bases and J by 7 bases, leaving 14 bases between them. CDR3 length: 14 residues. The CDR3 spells CASSWGEVSNEQFF. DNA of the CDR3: TGTGCCAGCAGCTGGGGAGAAGTGTCGAATGAGCAGTTCTTC.

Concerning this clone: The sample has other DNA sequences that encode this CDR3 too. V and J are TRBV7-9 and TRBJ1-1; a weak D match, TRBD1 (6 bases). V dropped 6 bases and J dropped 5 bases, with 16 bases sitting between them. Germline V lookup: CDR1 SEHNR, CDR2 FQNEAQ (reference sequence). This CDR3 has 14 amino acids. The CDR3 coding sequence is TGTGCCAGCAGTTCTGAGGGGGTCGGGACTGAAGCTTTCTTT. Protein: CASSSEGVGTEAFF. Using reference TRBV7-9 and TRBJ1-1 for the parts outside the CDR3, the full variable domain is DTGVSQNPRHKITKRGQNVTFRCDPISEHNRLYWYRQTLGQGPEFLTYFQNEAQLEKSRLLSDRFSAERPKGSFSTLEIQRTEQGDSAMYLCASSSEGVGTEAFFGQGTRLTVV.